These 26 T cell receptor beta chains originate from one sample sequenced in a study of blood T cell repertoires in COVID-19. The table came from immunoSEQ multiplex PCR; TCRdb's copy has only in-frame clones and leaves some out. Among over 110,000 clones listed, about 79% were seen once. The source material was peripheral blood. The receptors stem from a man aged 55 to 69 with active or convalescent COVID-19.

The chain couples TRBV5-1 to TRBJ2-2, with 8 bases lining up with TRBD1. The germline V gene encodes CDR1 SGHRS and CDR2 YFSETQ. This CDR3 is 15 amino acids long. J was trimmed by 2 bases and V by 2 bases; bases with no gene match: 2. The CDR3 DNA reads TGCGCCAGCAGCTTAGACAGGGGTAACACCGGGGAGCTGTTTTTT. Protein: CASSLDRGNTGELFF.

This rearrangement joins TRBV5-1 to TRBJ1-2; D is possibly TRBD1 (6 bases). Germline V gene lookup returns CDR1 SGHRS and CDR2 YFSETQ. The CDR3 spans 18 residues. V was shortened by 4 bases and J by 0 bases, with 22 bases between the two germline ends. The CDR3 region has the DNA TGCGCCAGCAGCACTGGGAGGGGGACTGCTGCTGCTAACTATGGCTACACCTTC. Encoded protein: CASSTGRGTAAANYGYTF.

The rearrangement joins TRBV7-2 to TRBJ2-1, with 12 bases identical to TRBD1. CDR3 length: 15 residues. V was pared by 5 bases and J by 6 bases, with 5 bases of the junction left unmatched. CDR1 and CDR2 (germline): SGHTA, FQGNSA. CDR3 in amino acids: CASSGTGGMVNEQFF. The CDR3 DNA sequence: TGTGCCAGCAGCGGGACAGGGGGCATGGTCAATGAGCAGTTCTTC.

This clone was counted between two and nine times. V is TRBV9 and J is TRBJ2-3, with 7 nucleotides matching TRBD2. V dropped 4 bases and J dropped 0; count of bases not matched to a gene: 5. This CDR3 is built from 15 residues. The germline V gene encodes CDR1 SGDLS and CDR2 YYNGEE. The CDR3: CASSPQAGSTDTQYF. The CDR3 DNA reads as TGTGCCAGCAGCCCACAAGCGGGGAGCACAGATACGCAGTATTTT. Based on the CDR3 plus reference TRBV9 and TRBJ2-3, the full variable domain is DSGVTQTPKHLITATGQRVTLRCSPRSGDLSVYWYQQSLDQGLQFLIQYYNGEERAKGNILERFSAQQFPDLHSELNLSSLELGDSALYFCASSPQAGSTDTQYFGPGTRLTVL.

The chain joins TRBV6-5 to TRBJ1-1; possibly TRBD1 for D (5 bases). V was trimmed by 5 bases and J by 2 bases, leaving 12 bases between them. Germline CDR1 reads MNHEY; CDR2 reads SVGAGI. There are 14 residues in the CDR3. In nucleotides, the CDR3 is TGTGCCAGCAGTCGGCCGACAGAAAACACTGAAGCTTTCTTT. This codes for CASSRPTENTEAFF.

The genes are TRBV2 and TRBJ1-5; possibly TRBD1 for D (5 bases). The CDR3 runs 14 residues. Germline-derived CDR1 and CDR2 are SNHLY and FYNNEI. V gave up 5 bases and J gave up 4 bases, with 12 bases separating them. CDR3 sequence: CASSQGRGNQPQHF. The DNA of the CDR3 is TGTGCCAGCAGTCAAGGACGGGGGAATCAGCCCCAGCATTTT.

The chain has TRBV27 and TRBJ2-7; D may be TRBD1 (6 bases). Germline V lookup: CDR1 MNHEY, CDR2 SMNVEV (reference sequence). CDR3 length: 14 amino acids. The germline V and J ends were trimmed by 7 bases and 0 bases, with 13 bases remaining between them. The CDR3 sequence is CASKSTGSSYEQYF. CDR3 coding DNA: TGTGCCAGCAAGTCTACAGGGAGCTCCTACGAGCAGTACTTC.

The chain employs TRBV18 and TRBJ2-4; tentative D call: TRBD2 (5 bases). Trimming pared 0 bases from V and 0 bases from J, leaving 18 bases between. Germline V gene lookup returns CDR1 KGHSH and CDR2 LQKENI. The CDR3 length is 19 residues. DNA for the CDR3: TGTGCCAGCTCACCACCGGTGGTCGAGCGGCGACTAGCCAAAAACATTCAGTACTTC. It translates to CASSPPVVERRLAKNIQYF.

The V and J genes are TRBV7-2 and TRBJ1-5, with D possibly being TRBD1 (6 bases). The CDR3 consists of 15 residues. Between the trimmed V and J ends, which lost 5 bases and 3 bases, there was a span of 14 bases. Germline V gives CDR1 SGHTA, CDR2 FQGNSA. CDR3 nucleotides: TGTGCCAGCAGCGCCGGGACAATTGCCAATCAGCCCCAGCATTTT. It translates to CASSAGTIANQPQHF.

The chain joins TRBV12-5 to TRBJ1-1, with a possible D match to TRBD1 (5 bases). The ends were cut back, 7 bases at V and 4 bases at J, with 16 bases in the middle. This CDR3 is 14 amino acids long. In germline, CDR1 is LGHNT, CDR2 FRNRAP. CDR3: CASVLGSGFTEAFF. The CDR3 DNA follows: TGTGCTAGTGTCTTGGGTTCAGGGTTCACTGAAGCTTTCTTT.

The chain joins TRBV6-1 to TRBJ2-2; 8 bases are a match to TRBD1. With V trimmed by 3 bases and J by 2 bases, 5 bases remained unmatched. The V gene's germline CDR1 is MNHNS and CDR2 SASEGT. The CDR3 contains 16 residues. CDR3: CASSDADRGNTGELFF. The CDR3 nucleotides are TGTGCCAGCAGTGACGCAGACAGGGGTAACACCGGGGAGCTGTTTTTT.

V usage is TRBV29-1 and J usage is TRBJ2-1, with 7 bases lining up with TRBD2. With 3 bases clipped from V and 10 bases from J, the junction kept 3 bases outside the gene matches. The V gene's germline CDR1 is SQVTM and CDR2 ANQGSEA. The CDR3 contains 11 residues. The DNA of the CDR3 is TGCAGCGTTGAGGGACTACTGGAGCAGTTCTTC. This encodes CSVEGLLEQFF.

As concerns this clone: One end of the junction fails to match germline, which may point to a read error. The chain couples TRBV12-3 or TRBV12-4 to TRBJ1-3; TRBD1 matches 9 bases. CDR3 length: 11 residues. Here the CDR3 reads CASRGTGPSDF. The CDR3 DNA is TGTGCCAGCAGGGGGACAGGGCCTTCGGATTTT.

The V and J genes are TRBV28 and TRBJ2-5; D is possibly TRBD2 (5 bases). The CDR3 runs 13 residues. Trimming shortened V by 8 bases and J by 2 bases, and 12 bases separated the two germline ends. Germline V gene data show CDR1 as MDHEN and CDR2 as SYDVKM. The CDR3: CASRLGGQETQYF. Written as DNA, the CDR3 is TGTGCCAGCCGTCTAGGAGGACAAGAGACCCAGTACTTC.

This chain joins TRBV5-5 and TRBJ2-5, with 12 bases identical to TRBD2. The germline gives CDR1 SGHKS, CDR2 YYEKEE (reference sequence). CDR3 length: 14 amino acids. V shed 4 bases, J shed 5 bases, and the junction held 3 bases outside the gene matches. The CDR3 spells CASSPGLAGETQYF. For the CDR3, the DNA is TGTGCCAGCAGCCCCGGACTAGCGGGGGAGACCCAGTACTTC. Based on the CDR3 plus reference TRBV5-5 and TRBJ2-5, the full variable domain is DAGVTQSPTHLIKTRGQQVTLRCSPISGHKSVSWYQQVLGQGPQFIFQYYEKEERGRGNFPDRFSARQFPNYSSELNVNALLLGDSALYLCASSPGLAGETQYFGPGTRLLVL.

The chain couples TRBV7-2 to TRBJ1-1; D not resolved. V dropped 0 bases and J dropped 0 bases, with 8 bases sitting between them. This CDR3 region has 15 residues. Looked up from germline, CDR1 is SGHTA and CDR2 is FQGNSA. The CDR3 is CASSLALGLNTEAFF. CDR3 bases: TGTGCCAGCAGCTTAGCGCTCGGGTTGAACACTGAAGCTTTCTTT.

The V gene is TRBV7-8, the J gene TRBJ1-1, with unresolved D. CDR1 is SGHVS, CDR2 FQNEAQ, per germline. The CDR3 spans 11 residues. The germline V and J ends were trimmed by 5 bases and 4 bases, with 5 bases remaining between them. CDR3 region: CASSPVTEAFF. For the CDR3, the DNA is TGTGCCAGCAGCCCCGTCACTGAAGCTTTCTTT.

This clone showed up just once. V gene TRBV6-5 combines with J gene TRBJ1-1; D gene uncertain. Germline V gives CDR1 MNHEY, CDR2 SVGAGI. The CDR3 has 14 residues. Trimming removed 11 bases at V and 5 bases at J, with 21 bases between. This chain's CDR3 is CAASVTALATEAFF. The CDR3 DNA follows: TGTGCCGCATCGGTCACAGCACTCGCGACTGAAGCTTTCTTT.

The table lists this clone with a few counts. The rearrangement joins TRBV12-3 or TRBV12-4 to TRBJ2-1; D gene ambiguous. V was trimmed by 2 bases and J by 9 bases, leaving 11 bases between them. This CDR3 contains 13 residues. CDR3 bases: TGTGCCAGCAGTTTAAAGTCTGAGGTTGAGCAGTTCTTC. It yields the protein CASSLKSEVEQFF.

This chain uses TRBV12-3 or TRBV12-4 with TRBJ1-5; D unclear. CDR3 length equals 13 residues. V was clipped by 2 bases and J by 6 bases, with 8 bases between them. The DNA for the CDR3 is TGTGCCAGCAGTTTAACAGTGGGTCAGCCCCAGCATTTT. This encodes CASSLTVGQPQHF.

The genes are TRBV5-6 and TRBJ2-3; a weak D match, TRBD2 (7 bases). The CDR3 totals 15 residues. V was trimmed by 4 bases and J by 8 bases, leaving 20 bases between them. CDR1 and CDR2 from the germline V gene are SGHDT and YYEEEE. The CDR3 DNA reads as TGTGCCAGCAGCCCACCCGGGGGGCGGGTTGTTACGCAGTATTTT. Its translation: CASSPPGGRVVTQYF.

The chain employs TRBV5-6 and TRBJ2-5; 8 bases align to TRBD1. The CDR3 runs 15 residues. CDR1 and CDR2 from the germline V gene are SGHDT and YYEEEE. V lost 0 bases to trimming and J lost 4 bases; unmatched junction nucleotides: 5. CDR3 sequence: CASSLGQGFGETQYF. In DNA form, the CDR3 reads TGTGCCAGCAGCTTGGGACAGGGGTTTGGAGAGACCCAGTACTTC.

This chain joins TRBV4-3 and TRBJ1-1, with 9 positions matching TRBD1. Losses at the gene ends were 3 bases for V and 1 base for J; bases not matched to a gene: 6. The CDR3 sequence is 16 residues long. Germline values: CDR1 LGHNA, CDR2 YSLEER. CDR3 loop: CASSQIDRGANTEAFF. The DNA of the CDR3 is TGCGCCAGCAGCCAGATCGACAGGGGGGCGAACACTGAAGCTTTCTTT.

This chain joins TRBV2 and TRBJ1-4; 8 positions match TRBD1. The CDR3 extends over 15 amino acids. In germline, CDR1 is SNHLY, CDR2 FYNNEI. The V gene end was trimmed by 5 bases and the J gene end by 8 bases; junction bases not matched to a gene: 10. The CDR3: CASSKKTGGGEKLFF. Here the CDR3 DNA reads TGTGCCAGCAGTAAAAAAACAGGGGGTGGAGAAAAACTGTTTTTT.

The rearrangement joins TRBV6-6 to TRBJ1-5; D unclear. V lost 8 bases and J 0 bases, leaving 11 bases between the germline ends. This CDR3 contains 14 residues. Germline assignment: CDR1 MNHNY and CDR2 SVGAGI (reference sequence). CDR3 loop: CASLLRHSNQPQHF. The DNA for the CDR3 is TGTGCCAGCCTCTTGAGGCATAGCAATCAGCCCCAGCATTTT.

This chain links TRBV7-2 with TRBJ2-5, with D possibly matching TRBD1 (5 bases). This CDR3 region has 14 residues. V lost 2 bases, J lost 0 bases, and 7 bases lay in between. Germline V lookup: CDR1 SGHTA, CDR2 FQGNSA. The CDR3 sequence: CASSLRRDQETQYF. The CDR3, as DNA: TGTGCCAGCAGCTTACGCAGGGACCAAGAGACCCAGTACTTC.